What follows is one T cell receptor (beta chain) and its context. The antigen is unknown. The CDR3 is 12 amino acids. The V end was cut by 6 bases, the J end by 5 bases, with 10 bases between. This sample stems from a study of T cell responses to AZD1222 COVID-19 vaccine. The wider study: Doses given second, at about 4 or about 12 weeks, were pooled. General study findings and limits: Sampling captured repertoires only after the peak T cell response. Along spike, vaccine-associated CD4 TCRs were found throughout, with dominance at 160-218 and 743-854. There were mostly white British donors and more females than males, and clonal diversity was possibly underestimated.

Profiled with immunoSEQ multiplex PCR; TCRdb holds only in-frame clones, not every one. Among 130,000 or so clones listed, 80% to 90% were seen once. The material was peripheral blood, obtained on day 0 of AZD1222 vaccination. The V and J genes are TRBV12-3 or TRBV12-4 and TRBJ2-5; no firm D call. This TCR came from an adult in good health. The CDR3: CASSRNVETQYF. CDR3 sequence (DNA): TGTGCCAGCAGCCGTAATGTTGAGACCCAGTACTTC.